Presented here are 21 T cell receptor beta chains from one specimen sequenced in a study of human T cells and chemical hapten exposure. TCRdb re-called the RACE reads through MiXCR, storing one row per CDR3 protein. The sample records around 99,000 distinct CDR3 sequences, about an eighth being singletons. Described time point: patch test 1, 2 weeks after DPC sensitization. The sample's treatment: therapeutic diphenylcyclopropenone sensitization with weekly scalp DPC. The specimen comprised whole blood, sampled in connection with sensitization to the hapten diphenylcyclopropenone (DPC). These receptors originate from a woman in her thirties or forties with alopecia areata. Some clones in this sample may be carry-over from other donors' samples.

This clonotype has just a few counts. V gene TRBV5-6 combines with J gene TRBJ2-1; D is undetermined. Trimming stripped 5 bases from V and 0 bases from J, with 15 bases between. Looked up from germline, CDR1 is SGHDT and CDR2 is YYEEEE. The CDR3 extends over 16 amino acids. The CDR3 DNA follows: TGTGCCAGCAGTCTAGTGAGGATGAGCTCCTACAATGAGCAGTTCTTC. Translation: CASSLVRMSSYNEQFF.

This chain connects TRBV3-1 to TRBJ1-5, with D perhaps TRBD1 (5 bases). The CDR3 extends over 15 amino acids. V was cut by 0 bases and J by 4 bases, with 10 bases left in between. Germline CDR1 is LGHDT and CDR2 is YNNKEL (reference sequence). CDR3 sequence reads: CASSQEYRPNQPQHF. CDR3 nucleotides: TGTGCCAGCAGCCAAGAGTACAGGCCGAATCAGCCCCAGCATTTT.

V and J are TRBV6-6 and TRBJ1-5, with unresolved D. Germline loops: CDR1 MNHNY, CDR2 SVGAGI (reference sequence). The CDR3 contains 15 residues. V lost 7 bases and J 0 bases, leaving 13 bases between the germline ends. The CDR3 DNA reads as TGTGCCAGCACCGGAGGACTGATTAGCAATCAGCCCCAGCATTTT. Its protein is CASTGGLISNQPQHF.

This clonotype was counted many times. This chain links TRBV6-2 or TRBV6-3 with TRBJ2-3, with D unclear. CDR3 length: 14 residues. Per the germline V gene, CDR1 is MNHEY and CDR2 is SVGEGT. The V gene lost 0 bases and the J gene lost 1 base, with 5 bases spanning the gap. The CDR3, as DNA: TGTGCCAGCAGTTACTCAAGGGGCACAGATACGCAGTATTTT. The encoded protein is CASSYSRGTDTQYF.

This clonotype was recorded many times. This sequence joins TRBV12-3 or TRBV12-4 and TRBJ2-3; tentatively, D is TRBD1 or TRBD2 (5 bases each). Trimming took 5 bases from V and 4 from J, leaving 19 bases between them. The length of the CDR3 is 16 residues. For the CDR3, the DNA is TGTGCCAGCAGTGGGGGATACAGGATAGGCGCAGATACGCAGTATTTT. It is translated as CASSGGYRIGADTQYF.

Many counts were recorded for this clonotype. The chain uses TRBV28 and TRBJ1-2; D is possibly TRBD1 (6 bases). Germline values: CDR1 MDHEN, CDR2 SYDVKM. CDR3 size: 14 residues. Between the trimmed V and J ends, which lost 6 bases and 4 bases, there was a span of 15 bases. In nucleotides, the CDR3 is TGTGCCAGCAGCCTTTTAAGGGACACCTATGGCTACACCTTC. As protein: CASSLLRDTYGYTF.

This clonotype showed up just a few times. DNA for the CDR3: TGTGCCAGCAGGACCGGGACTAGTCTTGGCGCAGATACGCAGTATTTT. This gives the protein CASRTGTSLGADTQYF. This chain uses TRBV5-4 with TRBJ2-3; 8 bases are shared with TRBD2. J gave up 4 bases and V 5 bases, and 12 bases lay outside the gene matches. CDR3 size: 16 residues. CDR1 is SGHNT and CDR2 is YYREEE in the germline V gene (reference sequence).

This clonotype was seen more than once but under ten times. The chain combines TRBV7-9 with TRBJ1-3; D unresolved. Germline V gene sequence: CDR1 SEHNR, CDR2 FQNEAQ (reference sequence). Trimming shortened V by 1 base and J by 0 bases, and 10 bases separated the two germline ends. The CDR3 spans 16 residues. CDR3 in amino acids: CASSLVPPGSGNTIYF. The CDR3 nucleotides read TGTGCCAGCAGCTTAGTCCCACCGGGCTCTGGAAACACCATATATTTT.

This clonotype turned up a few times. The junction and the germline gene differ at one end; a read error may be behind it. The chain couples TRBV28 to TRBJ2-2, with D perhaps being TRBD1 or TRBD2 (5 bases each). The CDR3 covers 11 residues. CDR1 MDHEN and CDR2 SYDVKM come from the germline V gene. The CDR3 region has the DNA TGTGCCAGCAGGGTGGATGGGGGGCTGTTTTTT. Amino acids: CASRVDGGLFF.

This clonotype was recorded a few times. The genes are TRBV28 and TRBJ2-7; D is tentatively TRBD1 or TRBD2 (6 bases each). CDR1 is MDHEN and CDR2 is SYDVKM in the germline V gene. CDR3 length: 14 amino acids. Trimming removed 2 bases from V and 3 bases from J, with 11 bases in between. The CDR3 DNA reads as TGTGCCAGCAGTTTAATGGAGGGGGACTACGAGCAGTACTTC. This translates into CASSLMEGDYEQYF.

CDR3 sequence (DNA): TGTGCCACCAGTGATTTGAGTAGACAGGGCGGCACCGGGGAGCTGTTTTTT. It encodes CATSDLSRQGGTGELFF. The genes are TRBV24-1 and TRBJ2-2; 7 positions agree with TRBD1. V lost 0 bases to trimming and J lost 4 bases; unmatched junction nucleotides: 7. The CDR3 covers 17 residues. CDR1 and CDR2 (germline): KGHDR, SFDVKD.

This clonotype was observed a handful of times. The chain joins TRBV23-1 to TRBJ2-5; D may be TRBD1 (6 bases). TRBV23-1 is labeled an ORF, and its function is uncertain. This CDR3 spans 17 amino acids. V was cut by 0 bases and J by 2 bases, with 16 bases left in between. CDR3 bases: TGCGCCAGCAGTCAATCCCGTCCCGGAAGGGGGCAAGAGACCCAGTACTTC. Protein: CASSQSRPGRGQETQYF.

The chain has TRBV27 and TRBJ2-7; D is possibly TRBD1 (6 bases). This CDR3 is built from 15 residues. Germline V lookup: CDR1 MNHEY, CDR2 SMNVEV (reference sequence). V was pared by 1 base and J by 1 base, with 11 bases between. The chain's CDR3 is CASSLFGGLSYEQYF. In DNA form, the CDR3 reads TGTGCCAGCAGTTTATTTGGGGGCCTATCCTACGAGCAGTACTTC.

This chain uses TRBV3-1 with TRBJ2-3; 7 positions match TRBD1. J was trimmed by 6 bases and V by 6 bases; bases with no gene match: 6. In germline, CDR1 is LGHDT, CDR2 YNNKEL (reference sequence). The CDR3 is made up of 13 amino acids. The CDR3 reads CASSRQGPDTQYF. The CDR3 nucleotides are TGTGCCAGCAGTCGACAGGGTCCGGATACGCAGTATTTT.

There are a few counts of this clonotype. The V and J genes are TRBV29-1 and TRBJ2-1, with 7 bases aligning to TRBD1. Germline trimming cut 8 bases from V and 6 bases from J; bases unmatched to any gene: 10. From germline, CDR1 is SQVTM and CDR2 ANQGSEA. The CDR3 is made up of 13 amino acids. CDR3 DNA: TGCAGCTCATCCAGGACAGGTCCCAATGAGCAGTTCTTC. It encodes CSSSRTGPNEQFF.

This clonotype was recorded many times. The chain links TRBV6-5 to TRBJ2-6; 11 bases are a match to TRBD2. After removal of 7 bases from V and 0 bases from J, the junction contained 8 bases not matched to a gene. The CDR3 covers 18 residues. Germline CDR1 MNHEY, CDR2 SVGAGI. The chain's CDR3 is CASTIRGTSGSGANVLTF. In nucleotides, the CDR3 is TGTGCCAGCACCATCCGGGGGACTAGCGGCTCTGGGGCCAACGTCCTGACTTTC.

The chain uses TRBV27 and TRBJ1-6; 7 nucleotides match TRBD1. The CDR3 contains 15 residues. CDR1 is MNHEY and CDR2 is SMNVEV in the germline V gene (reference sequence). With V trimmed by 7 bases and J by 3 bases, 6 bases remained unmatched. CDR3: CASKGTAFYNSPLHF. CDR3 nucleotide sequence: TGTGCCAGCAAAGGGACAGCCTTCTATAATTCACCCCTCCACTTT.

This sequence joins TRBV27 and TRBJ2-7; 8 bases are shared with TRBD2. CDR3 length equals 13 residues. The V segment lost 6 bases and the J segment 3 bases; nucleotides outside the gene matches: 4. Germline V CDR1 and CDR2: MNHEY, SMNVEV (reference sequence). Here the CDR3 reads CASRPSGGYEQYF. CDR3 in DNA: TGTGCCAGCAGACCAAGCGGGGGCTACGAGCAGTACTTC.

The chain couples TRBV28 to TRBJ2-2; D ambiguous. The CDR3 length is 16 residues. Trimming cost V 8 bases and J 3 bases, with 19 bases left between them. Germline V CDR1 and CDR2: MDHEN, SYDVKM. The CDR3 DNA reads TGTGCCAGCCGAGGTGGGCAGGTAGAGGACACCGGGGAGCTGTTTTTT. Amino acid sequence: CASRGGQVEDTGELFF.

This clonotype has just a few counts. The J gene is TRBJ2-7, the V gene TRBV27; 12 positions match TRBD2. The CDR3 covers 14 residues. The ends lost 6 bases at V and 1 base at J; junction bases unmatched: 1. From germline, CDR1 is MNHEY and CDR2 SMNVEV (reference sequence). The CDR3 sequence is CASRGTSGSYEQYF. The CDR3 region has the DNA TGTGCCAGCAGAGGGACTAGCGGGTCCTACGAGCAGTACTTC.

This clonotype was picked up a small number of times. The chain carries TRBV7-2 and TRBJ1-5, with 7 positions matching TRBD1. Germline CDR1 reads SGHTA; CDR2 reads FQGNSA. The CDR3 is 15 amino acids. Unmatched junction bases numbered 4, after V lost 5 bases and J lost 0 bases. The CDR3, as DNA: TGTGCCAGCAGCAAGGGACAGAATAGCAATCAGCCCCAGCATTTT. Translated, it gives CASSKGQNSNQPQHF.